The 26 T cell receptor beta chains listed next were all sequenced from one sample in a study of CD8 T cells in Susac syndrome. An input of about 0.5 to 1 ug of RNA was subjected to reverse transcription using random hexamers. One entry per CDR3 protein, called by TCRdb with MiXCR from the immunoSEQ multiplex PCR reads. The data contain roughly 67,000 distinct CDR3 sequences, about 95% of them singletons. Source material: CD8+ T cells from PBMCs. These receptors were obtained from a human donor with multiple sclerosis.

V usage is TRBV19 and J usage is TRBJ2-7; D possibly corresponds to TRBD1 (6 bases). CDR3 length: 13 residues. Germline loops: CDR1 LNHDA, CDR2 SQIVND (reference sequence). The V end lost 4 bases, the J end lost 2 bases, and 9 bases lay between the germline ends. CDR3 amino acids: CASSNQGPYEQYF. Written as DNA, the CDR3 is TGTGCCAGTAGTAACCAGGGGCCCTACGAGCAGTACTTC.

This chain joins TRBV7-6 and TRBJ2-2; D is unresolved. The CDR3 is 16 amino acids. Trimming cost V 1 base and J 1 base, with 10 bases left between them. The germline CDR1 and CDR2 sequences are SGHVS and FNYEAQ. The CDR3 nucleotides are TGTGCCAGCAGCTTAGTTCCGACTGAGAACACCGGGGAGCTGTTTTTT. Amino acid sequence: CASSLVPTENTGELFF.

This chain connects TRBV28 to TRBJ1-2; possible D gene TRBD1, 5 bases. Between the trimmed V and J ends, which lost 3 bases and 7 bases, there was a span of 15 bases. CDR3 length equals 14 residues. CDR1 and CDR2 from the germline V gene are MDHEN and SYDVKM. CDR3 nucleotide sequence: TGTGCCAGCAGTTTCGAGTCGGGGGGTGGTGGCTACACCTTC. It codes for CASSFESGGGGYTF.

The chain is built from TRBV15 and TRBJ1-5; D unclear. Germline V gene data show CDR1 as LNHNV and CDR2 as YYDKDF (reference sequence). The V end lost 6 bases, the J end lost 4 bases, and 19 bases lay between the germline ends. The CDR3 extends over 16 amino acids. The CDR3 nucleotides read TGTGCCACCAGTCCCTCCCAGGACGACGGGAATCAGCCCCAGCATTTT. The encoded protein is CATSPSQDDGNQPQHF.

This clonotype was detected only once. The rearrangement joins TRBV7-2 to TRBJ2-1; D ambiguous. This CDR3 comprises 15 residues. V lost 5 bases and J 5 bases, leaving 16 bases between the germline ends. The germline gives CDR1 SGHTA, CDR2 FQGNSA. The CDR3 coding sequence is TGTGCCAGCAGCCCGCGCCGGGCGGCGAACAATGAGCAGTTCTTC. Encoded protein: CASSPRRAANNEQFF.

J is TRBJ2-5 and V is TRBV15; D might be TRBD1 or TRBD2, each matching 6 bases. The CDR3 totals 17 residues. The ends were cut back, 1 base at V and 3 bases at J, with 18 bases in the middle. Per germline, CDR1 LNHNV and CDR2 YYDKDF (reference sequence). Here the CDR3 reads CATSRVGGPKAKETQYF. DNA of the CDR3: TGTGCCACCAGCAGAGTTGGGGGGCCGAAGGCGAAAGAGACCCAGTACTTC.

The chain links TRBV25-1 to TRBJ1-2; D might be TRBD1 (5 bases). V dropped 2 bases and J dropped 7 bases, with 11 bases sitting between them. The CDR3 is made up of 13 amino acids. In germline, CDR1 is MGHDK, CDR2 SYGVNS. The CDR3 sequence: CASSEEWGTGYTF. The CDR3 DNA reads as TGTGCCAGCAGTGAAGAGTGGGGGACTGGCTACACCTTC.

This clonotype came up a few times. The chain employs TRBV29-1 and TRBJ2-7; TRBD1 aligns across 7 bases. The J segment lost 2 bases and the V segment lost 3 bases, leaving 10 bases of the junction unmatched. The CDR3 length is 15 residues. Germline CDR1 and CDR2: SQVTM and ANQGSEA. The CDR3 DNA sequence: TGCAGCGTTGAGACCCGGGACAGTCGGACCTACGAGCAGTACTTC. It encodes CSVETRDSRTYEQYF.

J is TRBJ1-2 and V is TRBV29-1, with TRBD1 as a possible D gene (5 bases). V lost 2 bases, J lost 1 base, and 14 bases lay in between. CDR1 and CDR2 (germline): SQVTM, ANQGSEA. CDR3 length equals 15 residues. The CDR3, as DNA: TGCAGCGTTGAACCTACCCGGGGGATTAACTATGGCTACACCTTC. Encoded protein: CSVEPTRGINYGYTF.

This rearrangement joins TRBV7-9 to TRBJ2-1; D is possibly TRBD2 (7 bases). CDR1 and CDR2 from the germline V gene are SEHNR and FQNEAQ (reference sequence). The CDR3 is made up of 17 amino acids. Trimming took 5 bases from V and 4 from J, leaving 21 bases between them. The CDR3 nucleotides are TGTGCCAGCAGCCCTCGGAGGGCGGGGGCCATATACAATGAGCAGTTCTTC. Amino acid sequence: CASSPRRAGAIYNEQFF.

This chain joins TRBV19 and TRBJ2-7; possibly TRBD1 for D (7 bases). V was cut by 5 bases and J by 3 bases, with 14 bases left in between. Germline values: CDR1 LNHDA, CDR2 SQIVND (reference sequence). The CDR3 is 14 residues long. This CDR3 reads CASSLGGQLYEQYF. For the CDR3, the DNA is TGTGCCAGTAGTCTCGGGGGACAGCTCTACGAGCAGTACTTC. The full variable domain, its missing parts supplied by reference TRBV19 and TRBJ2-7, is DGGITQSPKYLFRKEGQNVTLSCEQNLNHDAMYWYRQDPGQGLRLIYYSQIVNDFQKGDIAEGYSVSREKKESFPLTVTSAQKNPTAFYLCASSLGGQLYEQYFGPGTRLTVT.

The chain has TRBV12-3 or TRBV12-4 and TRBJ2-3; TRBD2 is a possible D gene (7 bases). CDR3 length: 13 residues. Between the trimmed V and J ends, which lost 5 bases and 4 bases, there was a span of 10 bases. The CDR3 is CASSGGGPDTQYF. CDR3 bases: TGTGCCAGCAGTGGGGGGGGCCCAGATACGCAGTATTTT.

The chain links TRBV25-1 to TRBJ2-3; 7 bases align to TRBD1. The CDR3 length is 15 residues. In germline, CDR1 is MGHDK, CDR2 SYGVNS. The V and J ends lost 8 bases and 2 bases, in that order; junction bases with no gene match: 10. The CDR3 loop reads CASLDVTGDTDTQYF. CDR3 coding DNA: TGTGCCAGCCTGGACGTCACAGGGGACACAGATACGCAGTATTTT.

The CDR3, as DNA: TGCGCCAGCAGCCAAGAAGGCATTACTAACTATGGCTACACCTTC. The encoded protein is CASSQEGITNYGYTF. The gene calls are TRBV4-3 and TRBJ1-2; D is undetermined. Germline CDR1 LGHNA, CDR2 YSLEER. The CDR3 runs 15 residues. V was shortened by 0 bases and J by 0 bases, with 8 bases between the two germline ends.

The CDR3 coding sequence is TGTGCCAGCAGTGAAAGGGACAGGGAGATGAACACTGAAGCTTTCTTT. This codes for CASSERDREMNTEAFF. The chain recombines TRBV2 with TRBJ1-1, with 9 bases aligning to TRBD1. CDR3 length equals 16 residues. The germline CDR1 and CDR2 sequences are SNHLY and FYNNEI. The V gene end was trimmed by 2 bases and the J gene end by 0 bases; junction bases not matched to a gene: 4.

The J gene is TRBJ2-1, the V gene TRBV7-9, with TRBD1 matching over 7 bases. The CDR3 totals 17 residues. The V gene's germline CDR1 is SEHNR and CDR2 FQNEAQ (reference sequence). Germline trimming cut 5 bases from V and 8 bases from J; bases unmatched to any gene: 18. DNA of the CDR3: TGTGCCAGCAGCCCCCCCCAAACCAGACAGGGATTGTATGAGCAGTTCTTC. This codes for CASSPPQTRQGLYEQFF.

The genes are TRBV7-2 and TRBJ2-7; the D gene is possibly TRBD1 (6 bases). The CDR3 is made up of 13 amino acids. With 6 bases removed from V and 3 bases from J, the gap between germline ends came to 12 bases. Germline V gene lookup returns CDR1 SGHTA and CDR2 FQGNSA. CDR3 protein: CASRLQGRYEQYF. The CDR3 DNA sequence: TGTGCCAGCAGATTACAGGGTCGCTACGAGCAGTACTTC.

The CDR3 nucleotides read TGTGCCAGCGGCTACTACGAGCAGTACTTC. Translated, it gives CASGYYEQYF. V gene TRBV27 combines with J gene TRBJ2-7; D remains unclear. The CDR3 extends over 10 amino acids. Germline lookup yields CDR1 MNHEY and CDR2 SMNVEV (reference sequence). V shed 8 bases and J shed 3 bases, with 5 bases lying between them.

The chain is built from TRBV5-6 and TRBJ2-7, with no clear D. CDR1 is SGHDT and CDR2 is YYEEEE in the germline V gene. V was cut by 0 bases and J by 7 bases, with 11 bases left in between. There are 13 residues in the CDR3. The CDR3 DNA sequence: TGTGCCAGCAGCTTGGCAGACGTGTGGGAGCAGTACTTC. Protein product: CASSLADVWEQYF.

The chain couples TRBV5-8 to TRBJ1-1; D may be TRBD1 (5 bases). The V and J ends lost 2 bases and 5 bases respectively, with 13 bases between them. The germline CDR1 and CDR2 sequences are SGHTS and YDEGEE. The CDR3 contains 14 residues. This chain's CDR3 is CASSFTGTRTEAFF. The CDR3 coding sequence is TGTGCCAGCAGCTTTACCGGGACGAGGACTGAAGCTTTCTTT.

The V gene is TRBV9, the J gene TRBJ1-1, with 7 bases aligning to TRBD1. Losses at the gene ends were 4 bases for V and 1 base for J; bases not matched to a gene: 10. CDR1 and CDR2 (germline): SGDLS, YYNGEE. This CDR3 region has 16 residues. As DNA, the CDR3 is TGTGCCAGCAGCCCAGCAAAGGGGGCAGGGAACACTGAAGCTTTCTTT. Its translation: CASSPAKGAGNTEAFF.

The rearrangement joins TRBV13 to TRBJ1-2; D is possibly TRBD1 (6 bases). The V gene's germline CDR1 is PRHDT and CDR2 FYEKMQ (reference sequence). V lost 5 bases to trimming and J lost 3 bases, with 10 bases between them. The CDR3 runs 13 residues. The DNA of the CDR3 is TGTGCCAGCAGCCCAAACAGGGACTATGGCTACACCTTC. Residues: CASSPNRDYGYTF.

V usage is TRBV4-1 and J usage is TRBJ1-5; D not resolved. CDR1 is MGHRA and CDR2 is YSYEKL in the germline V gene. The CDR3 spans 16 residues. Trimming pared 1 base from V and 1 base from J, leaving 11 bases between. As DNA, the CDR3 is TGCGCCAGCAGCCAAGGTCCCCAAGGCAGCAATCAGCCCCAGCATTTT. Its translation: CASSQGPQGSNQPQHF.

This rearrangement joins TRBV6-2 or TRBV6-3 to TRBJ2-1; 7 bases are a match to TRBD1. Germline assignment: CDR1 MNHEY and CDR2 SVGEGT. The CDR3 is made up of 15 amino acids. The trim removed 0 bases at V and 4 bases at J, leaving 3 bases unmatched. The DNA of the CDR3 is TGTGCCAGCAGTTACTCCGGGACAGCATACAATGAGCAGTTCTTC. It specifies CASSYSGTAYNEQFF.

The rearrangement links TRBV30 to TRBJ1-1, with D maybe TRBD1 (5 bases). CDR1 GTSNPN and CDR2 SVGIG come from the germline V gene (reference sequence). The V end lost 1 base, the J end lost 4 bases, and 10 bases lay between the germline ends. CDR3 length: 13 residues. DNA of the CDR3: TGTGCCTGGAGTGGGGGGGTCGGCACTGAAGCTTTCTTT. This codes for CAWSGGVGTEAFF.

The CDR3 nucleotides read TGCAGCGTTCGAACAGGGGGTTTCGATCAGCCCCAGCATTTT. It translates to CSVRTGGFDQPQHF. The gene calls are TRBV29-1 and TRBJ1-5; 8 bases map to TRBD1. The junction had 8 bases not matched to a gene; V was cut back by 5 bases and J by 5 bases. Germline values: CDR1 SQVTM, CDR2 ANQGSEA. The CDR3 runs to 14 residues.